This TCR beta chain stems from a study of cytomegalovirus exposure and HLA in healthy donors. Study as a whole: A subsequent analysis stated that the 120 or so validation repertoires were run on the same platform as the roughly 670 first-cohort repertoires. Overall study results and limits: The study designated fewer than 200 TCR beta chains cytomegalovirus-associated. According to reports, the classifier identified cytomegalovirus status with high specificity and sensitivity.

Here immunoSEQ multiplex PCR was the method, and the copy in TCRdb shows in-frame clones only, minus some. The repertoire includes 140,000 to 150,000 clones, 94% of them detected once, and approximately 2% sits in the top ten. CDR1 is SGHRS and CDR2 is YFSETQ in the germline V gene. V was pared by 0 bases and J by 4 bases, with 12 bases of the junction left unmatched. This CDR3 comprises 17 residues. This clone was observed once. Its target is not known. The donors were part of the approximately 120-subject validation cohort, which stood apart from the roughly 700-subject first cohort. Specimen: PBMCs. This receptor was identified in a man aged 18 to 29 in good health and CMV-seropositive. The genes are TRBV5-1 and TRBJ2-5, with 7 bases matching TRBD1. Here the CDR3 DNA reads TGCGCCAGCAGCTTGGCCTTCGGCACAGGGGCCGGAGAGACCCAGTACTTC. Translation gives CASSLAFGTGAGETQYF.